The 21 T cell receptor beta chains below were found in one sample sequenced in a study of blood T cell repertoires in COVID-19. Only in-frame clones appear in the TCRdb table, and some are missing; sequencing was by immunoSEQ multiplex PCR. The data show 150,000 to 200,000 clones, roughly 80% seen once. The sequenced sample consisted of PBMCs or T cells enriched from blood (not recorded which). The receptors derive from a woman between 50 and 59 years old who had recovered from COVID-19.

This chain links TRBV28 with TRBJ2-7, with 7 bases matching TRBD2. This CDR3 comprises 15 residues. The V gene's germline CDR1 is MDHEN and CDR2 SYDVKM. V shed 6 bases and J 0 bases; nucleotides not matched to a gene: 8. The CDR3 reads CASRGEGTDSYEQYF. CDR3 bases: TGTGCCAGCAGGGGGGAGGGGACGGACTCCTACGAGCAGTACTTC.

This chain connects TRBV18 to TRBJ2-4; 12 bases align to TRBD2. The CDR3 totals 14 residues. V lost 0 bases, J lost 9 bases, and 0 bases stayed unmatched. Germline V gene lookup returns CDR1 KGHSH and CDR2 LQKENI. The CDR3 nucleotides read TGTGCCAGCTCACCACCGACTAGCGGGGGCATTCAGTACTTC. This translates into CASSPPTSGGIQYF.

The CDR3 bases are TGTGCCAGCAGTTACTCGCGGAGGTCTGGAAACACCATATATTTT. Translating gives CASSYSRRSGNTIYF. The rearrangement uses TRBV6-5 and TRBJ1-3, with D uncertain. Trimming took off 0 bases at V and 1 base at J, with 7 bases between the two ends. The CDR3 sequence is 15 residues long. From germline, CDR1 is MNHEY and CDR2 SVGAGI.

This clone has only one observation. The V gene is TRBV11-2, the J gene TRBJ2-5, with a tentative D call TRBD1 (6 bases). Trimming pared 5 bases from V and 9 bases from J, leaving 16 bases between. Germline-derived CDR1 and CDR2 are SGHAT and FQNNGV. The CDR3 has 13 amino acids. The CDR3 protein is CASSQTSKGAQYF. CDR3 nucleotides: TGTGCCAGCAGCCAAACCTCTAAGGGGGCCCAGTACTTC.

The rearrangement joins TRBV7-3 to TRBJ1-2; tentative D call: TRBD1 (6 bases). The CDR3 consists of 15 residues. Germline values: CDR1 SGHTA, CDR2 FQGTGA. Trimming removed 5 bases from V and 5 bases from J, with 18 bases in between. The CDR3 DNA sequence: TGTGCCAGCAGCCCTAGCGGGGGCGGTCGGTATGGCTACACCTTC. Translated, it gives CASSPSGGGRYGYTF.

The rearrangement joins TRBV7-9 to TRBJ1-1, with D maybe TRBD1 (6 bases). Trimming stripped 3 bases from V and 0 bases from J, with 14 bases between. This CDR3 is 16 amino acids long. Germline CDR1 and CDR2: SEHNR and FQNEAQ (reference sequence). CDR3 DNA: TGTGCCAGCAGCTTGTCGCCAGGGACAATGAACACTGAAGCTTTCTTT. It encodes CASSLSPGTMNTEAFF. The full variable domain, completed using reference TRBV7-9 and TRBJ1-1, is DTGVSQNPRHKITKRGQNVTFRCDPISEHNRLYWYRQTLGQGPEFLTYFQNEAQLEKSRLLSDRFSAERPKGSFSTLEIQRTEQGDSAMYLCASSLSPGTMNTEAFFGQGTRLTVV.

The V gene is TRBV5-4, the J gene TRBJ2-7; D is unresolved. Trimming removed 5 bases from V and 0 bases from J, with 12 bases in between. CDR3 size: 14 residues. The germline gives CDR1 SGHNT, CDR2 YYREEE (reference sequence). CDR3: CASSYGISSYEQYF. The CDR3 coding sequence is TGTGCCAGCAGTTACGGTATAAGCTCCTACGAGCAGTACTTC.

This clone came up once. The genes are TRBV6-5 and TRBJ1-2; D is possibly TRBD1 (5 bases). Germline V gene data show CDR1 as MNHEY and CDR2 as SVGAGI. Trimming pared 2 bases from V and 1 base from J, leaving 14 bases between. The CDR3 has 16 amino acids. CDR3: CASSYGQGYYNYGYTF. CDR3 in DNA: TGTGCCAGCAGTTACGGGCAGGGCTATTATAACTATGGCTACACCTTC.

This chain links TRBV28 with TRBJ1-1, with 9 bases identical to TRBD1. The V gene's germline CDR1 is MDHEN and CDR2 SYDVKM. With 6 bases clipped from V and 7 bases from J, the junction kept 9 bases outside the gene matches. The CDR3 is 14 residues long. The CDR3 protein is CASRPGQGAGEAFF. The CDR3 DNA sequence: TGTGCCAGCAGGCCGGGACAGGGAGCAGGTGAAGCTTTCTTT.

The V call is TRBV27, the J call TRBJ2-3; D gene unclear. CDR3 length equals 13 residues. V was shortened by 5 bases and J by 5 bases, with 11 bases between the two germline ends. Per the germline V gene, CDR1 is MNHEY and CDR2 is SMNVEV (reference sequence). The CDR3 region is CASSPQVIDTQYF. For the CDR3, the DNA is TGTGCCAGCAGTCCACAAGTGATAGATACGCAGTATTTT.

V usage is TRBV5-1 and J usage is TRBJ1-2; TRBD1 aligns across 7 bases. V shed 9 bases and J 1 base; nucleotides not matched to a gene: 12. The CDR3 runs 15 residues. The germline V gene encodes CDR1 SGHRS and CDR2 YFSETQ. In nucleotides, the CDR3 is TGCGCCACCCAGGGGGGTATTGGGGATAACTATGGCTACACCTTC. This encodes CATQGGIGDNYGYTF. Supplemented by reference TRBV5-1 and TRBJ1-2, the full variable domain reads KAGVTQTPRYLIKTRGQQVTLSCSPISGHRSVSWYQQTPGQGLQFLFEYFSETQRNKGNFPGRFSGRQFSNSRSEMNVSTLELGDSALYLCATQGGIGDNYGYTFGSGTRLTVV.

The genes are TRBV6-4 and TRBJ2-2, with D possibly being TRBD2 (6 bases). Germline CDR1 and CDR2: MRHNA and SNTAGT. The CDR3 covers 15 residues. Trimming took off 2 bases at V and 4 bases at J, with 11 bases between the two ends. The CDR3 nucleotides are TGTGCCAGCAGTGACCTCGAGGGAGGCACCGGGGAGCTGTTTTTT. Amino acid sequence: CASSDLEGGTGELFF.

The chain has TRBV7-3 and TRBJ1-1; D call uncertain. CDR1 SGHTA and CDR2 FQGTGA come from the germline V gene. Trimming left V 2 bases short and J 5 bases short, with 9 bases between. The CDR3 runs to 13 residues. The CDR3 sequence: CASSLGAITEAFF. The CDR3 bases are TGTGCCAGCAGCTTAGGAGCGATTACTGAAGCTTTCTTT.

The chain employs TRBV12-3 or TRBV12-4 and TRBJ1-2, with D perhaps TRBD1 (5 bases). V was shortened by 6 bases and J by 4 bases, with 12 bases between the two germline ends. The CDR3 sequence is 13 residues long. The CDR3 is CASSRRGTYGYTF. Here the CDR3 DNA reads TGTGCCAGCAGCCGACGGGGGACCTATGGCTACACCTTC.

The V gene is TRBV7-2, the J gene TRBJ2-1, with 7 positions matching TRBD2. This CDR3 is built from 15 residues. Trimming took 5 bases from V and 9 from J; bases not matched to a gene: 13. Looked up from germline, CDR1 is SGHTA and CDR2 is FQGNSA. The CDR3 DNA reads TGTGCCAGCAGCCGCGTGGCTAGCGGAGTGGGTGAGCAGTTCTTC. Amino acid sequence: CASSRVASGVGEQFF.

The chain recombines TRBV7-8 with TRBJ2-2; D is perhaps TRBD2 (6 bases). The CDR3 contains 14 residues. CDR1 is SGHVS, CDR2 FQNEAQ, per germline. V lost 4 bases to trimming and J lost 4 bases, with 10 bases between them. CDR3 region: CASSWGLSTGELFF. The CDR3 coding sequence is TGTGCCAGCAGCTGGGGACTTTCCACCGGGGAGCTGTTTTTT.

The chain couples TRBV7-6 to TRBJ1-5; D is unresolved. Trimming removed 4 bases at V and 7 bases at J, with 11 bases between. This CDR3 is 13 amino acids long. Germline V gives CDR1 SGHVS, CDR2 FNYEAQ. The CDR3 protein is CASSYNSLQPQHF. The DNA for the CDR3 is TGTGCCAGCAGCTACAATTCCCTCCAGCCCCAGCATTTT.

The chain links TRBV7-9 to TRBJ1-2; the D is unclear. The CDR3 covers 12 residues. From germline, CDR1 is SEHNR and CDR2 FQNEAQ (reference sequence). The V end lost 5 bases, the J end lost 4 bases, and 8 bases lay between the germline ends. Here the CDR3 reads CASSGQGYGYTF. In DNA form, the CDR3 reads TGTGCCAGCAGCGGGCAAGGCTATGGCTACACCTTC.

The rearrangement uses TRBV6-5 and TRBJ2-7, with a weak D call TRBD1 (6 bases). CDR1 and CDR2 (germline): MNHEY, SVGAGI. Trimming took 5 bases from V and 0 from J, leaving 14 bases between them. The CDR3 covers 15 residues. CDR3 coding DNA: TGTGCCAGCAGTCCAGGGGCCACGAGCTCCTACGAGCAGTACTTC. Protein sequence: CASSPGATSSYEQYF.

This rearrangement joins TRBV9 to TRBJ1-1; D unclear. V was trimmed by 0 bases and J by 2 bases, leaving 14 bases between them. The CDR3 runs 16 residues. Germline V gives CDR1 SGDLS, CDR2 YYNGEE. Here the CDR3 DNA reads TGTGCCAGCAGCGTAGAACCAAGTGGCGGTAACACTGAAGCTTTCTTT. It translates to CASSVEPSGGNTEAFF.

The chain couples TRBV29-1 to TRBJ2-5; 9 nucleotides align to TRBD1. Germline-derived CDR1 and CDR2 are SQVTM and ANQGSEA. Trimming cost V 5 bases and J 2 bases; bases outside gene matches: 9. CDR3 size: 15 residues. The CDR3, as DNA: TGCAGCGTTTCCCCCGGGACAGGGTTACAAGAGACCCAGTACTTC. It is translated as CSVSPGTGLQETQYF.